Listed below are T cell receptor beta chains from one sample, sequenced in a study of control samples from healthy donors and cancer patients. TCRdb's table, derived via immunoSEQ multiplex PCR, lists solely in-frame clones and lacks some. The sample records over 100,000 clones, approximately 90% being singletons. The sequenced sample consisted of blood. The receptors stem from a woman aged 45-65 years in good health. Each CDR3 is given with its conserved first and last residue. Fields, in order: D gene, clone size, J gene, V gene, CDR3 protein. The D gene is left open where the match is weak. Only some rows state a clone size, as once, few, many or a class for expanded clones.

D: TRBD2
size: NA
J: TRBJ2-5
V: TRBV9
CDR3: CASSVFGTSGKETQYF

D: NA
size: once
J: TRBJ1-2
V: TRBV6-5
CDR3: CASSNGADYGYTF

D: NA
size: NA
J: TRBJ2-3
V: TRBV20-1
CDR3: CSASIGSNADTQYF

D: NA
size: NA
J: TRBJ2-5
V: TRBV3-1/TRBV3-2
CDR3: CASSQEGRETQYF

D: NA
size: NA
J: TRBJ2-1
V: TRBV5-1
CDR3: CASRGINNEQFF

D: NA
size: NA
J: TRBJ1-2
V: TRBV19
CDR3: CASSAVRDPNYGYTF

D: NA
size: NA
J: TRBJ2-7
V: TRBV27
CDR3: CASRPSGTSSYEQYF

D: TRBD2
size: NA
J: TRBJ2-1
V: TRBV25-1
CDR3: CASLHRGGGYNEQFF

D: NA
size: NA
J: TRBJ2-5
V: TRBV20-1
CDR3: CSASQETQYF

D: NA
size: NA
J: TRBJ1-3
V: TRBV7-8
CDR3: CASSLVVGLTSGNTIYF

D: NA
size: once
J: TRBJ2-3
V: TRBV11-3
CDR3: CASSPGVGATKGTQYF

D: NA
size: NA
J: TRBJ2-7
V: TRBV5-6
CDR3: CASSLGWTQSYEQYF

D: TRBD2
size: NA
J: TRBJ2-2
V: TRBV29-1
CDR3: CRVGGGGITGELFF

D: NA
size: NA
J: TRBJ1-3
V: TRBV11-2
CDR3: CASSFYRASGNTIYF

D: TRBD2
size: NA
J: TRBJ2-1
V: TRBV10-3
CDR3: CAISAKAGTYNEQFF

D: NA
size: NA
J: TRBJ1-2
V: TRBV18
CDR3: CASSPPGGVGYTF

D: NA
size: NA
J: TRBJ1-2
V: TRBV19
CDR3: CASSIPDSFGYTF

D: TRBD2
size: NA
J: TRBJ2-7
V: TRBV6-2/TRBV6-3
CDR3: CASSYIQGLAENYEQYF

D: TRBD2
size: NA
J: TRBJ2-3
V: TRBV28
CDR3: CASGRTSGGDTQYF

D: NA
size: NA
J: TRBJ1-3
V: TRBV29-1
CDR3: CSVLGPGNTIYF